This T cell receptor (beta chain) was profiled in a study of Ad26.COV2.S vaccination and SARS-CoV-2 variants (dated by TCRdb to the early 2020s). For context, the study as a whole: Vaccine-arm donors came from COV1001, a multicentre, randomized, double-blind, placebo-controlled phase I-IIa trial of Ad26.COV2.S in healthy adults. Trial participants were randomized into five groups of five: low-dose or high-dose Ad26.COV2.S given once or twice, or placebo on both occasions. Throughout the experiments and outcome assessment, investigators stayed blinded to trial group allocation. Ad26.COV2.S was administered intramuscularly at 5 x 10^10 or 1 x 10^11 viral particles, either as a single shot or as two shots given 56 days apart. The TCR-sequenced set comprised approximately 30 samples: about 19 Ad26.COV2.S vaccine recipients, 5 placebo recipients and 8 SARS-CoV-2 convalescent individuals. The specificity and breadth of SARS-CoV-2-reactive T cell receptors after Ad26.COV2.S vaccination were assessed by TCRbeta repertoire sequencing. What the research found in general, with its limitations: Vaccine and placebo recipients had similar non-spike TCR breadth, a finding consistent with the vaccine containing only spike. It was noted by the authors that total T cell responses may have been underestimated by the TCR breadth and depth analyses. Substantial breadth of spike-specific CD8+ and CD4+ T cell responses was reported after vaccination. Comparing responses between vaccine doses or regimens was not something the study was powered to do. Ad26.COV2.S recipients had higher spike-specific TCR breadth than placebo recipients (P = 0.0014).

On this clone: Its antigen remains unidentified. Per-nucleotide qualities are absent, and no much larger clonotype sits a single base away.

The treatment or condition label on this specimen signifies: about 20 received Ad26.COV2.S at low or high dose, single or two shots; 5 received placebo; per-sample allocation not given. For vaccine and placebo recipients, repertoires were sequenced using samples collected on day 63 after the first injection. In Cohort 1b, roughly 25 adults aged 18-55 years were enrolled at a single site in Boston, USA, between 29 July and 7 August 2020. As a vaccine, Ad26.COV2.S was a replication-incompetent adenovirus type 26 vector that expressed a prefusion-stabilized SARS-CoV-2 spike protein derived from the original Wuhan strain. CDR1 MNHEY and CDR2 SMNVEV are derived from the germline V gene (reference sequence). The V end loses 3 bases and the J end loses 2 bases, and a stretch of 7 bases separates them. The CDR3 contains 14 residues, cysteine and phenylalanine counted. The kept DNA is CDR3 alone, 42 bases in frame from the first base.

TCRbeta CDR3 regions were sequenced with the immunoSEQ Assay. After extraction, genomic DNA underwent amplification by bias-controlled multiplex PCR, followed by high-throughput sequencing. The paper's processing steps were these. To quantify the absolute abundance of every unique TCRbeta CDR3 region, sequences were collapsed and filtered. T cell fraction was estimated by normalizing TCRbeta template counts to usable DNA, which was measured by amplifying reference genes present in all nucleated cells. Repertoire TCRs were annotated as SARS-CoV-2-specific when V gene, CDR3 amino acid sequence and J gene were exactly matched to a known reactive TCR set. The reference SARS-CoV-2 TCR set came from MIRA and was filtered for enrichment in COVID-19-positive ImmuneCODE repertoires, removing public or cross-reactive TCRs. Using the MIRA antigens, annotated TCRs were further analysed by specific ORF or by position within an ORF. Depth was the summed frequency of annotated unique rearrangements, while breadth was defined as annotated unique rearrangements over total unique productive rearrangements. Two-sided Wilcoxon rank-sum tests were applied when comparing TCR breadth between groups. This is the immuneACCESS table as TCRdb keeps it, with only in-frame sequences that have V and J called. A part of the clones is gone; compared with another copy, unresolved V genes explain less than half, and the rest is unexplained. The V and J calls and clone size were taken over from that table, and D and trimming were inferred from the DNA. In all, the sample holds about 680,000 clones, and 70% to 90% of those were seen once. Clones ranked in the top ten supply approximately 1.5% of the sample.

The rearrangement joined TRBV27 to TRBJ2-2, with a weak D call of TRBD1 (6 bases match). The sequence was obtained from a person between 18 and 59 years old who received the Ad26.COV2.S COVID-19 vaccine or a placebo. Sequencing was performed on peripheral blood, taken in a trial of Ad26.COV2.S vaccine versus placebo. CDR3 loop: CASSFRGNTGELFF. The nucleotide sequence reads TGTGCCAGCAGTTTCAGGGGAAACACCGGGGAGCTGTTTTTT.